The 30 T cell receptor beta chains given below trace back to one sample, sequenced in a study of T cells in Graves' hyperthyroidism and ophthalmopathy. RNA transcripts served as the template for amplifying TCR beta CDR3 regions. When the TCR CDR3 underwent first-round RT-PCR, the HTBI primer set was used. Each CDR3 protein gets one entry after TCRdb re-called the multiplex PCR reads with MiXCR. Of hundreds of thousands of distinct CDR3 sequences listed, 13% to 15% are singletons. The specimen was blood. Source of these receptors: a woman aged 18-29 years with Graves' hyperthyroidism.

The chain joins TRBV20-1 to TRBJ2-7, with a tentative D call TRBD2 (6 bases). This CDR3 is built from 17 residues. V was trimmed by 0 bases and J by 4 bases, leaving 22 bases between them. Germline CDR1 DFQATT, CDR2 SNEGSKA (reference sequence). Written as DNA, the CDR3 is TGCAGTGCTAGAGATTTCAGGCCGGGCGGGGCTCTTTACGAGCAGTACTTC. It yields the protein CSARDFRPGGALYEQYF.

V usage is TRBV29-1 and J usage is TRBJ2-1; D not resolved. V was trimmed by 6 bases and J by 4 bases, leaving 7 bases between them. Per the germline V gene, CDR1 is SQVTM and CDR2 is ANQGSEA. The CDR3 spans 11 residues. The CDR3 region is CSVILYNEQFF. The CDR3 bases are TGCAGCGTAATATTATACAATGAGCAGTTCTTC.

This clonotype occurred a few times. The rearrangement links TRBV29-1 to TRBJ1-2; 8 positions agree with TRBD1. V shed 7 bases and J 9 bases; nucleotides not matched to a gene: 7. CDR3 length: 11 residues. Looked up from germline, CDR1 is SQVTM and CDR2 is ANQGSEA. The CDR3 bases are TGCAGCGCCGGAAGGGACAGGAGCTACACCTTC. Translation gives CSAGRDRSYTF. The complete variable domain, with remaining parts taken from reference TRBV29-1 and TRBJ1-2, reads SAVISQKPSRDICQRGTSLTIQCQVDSQVTMMFWYRQQPGQSLTLIATANQGSEATYESGFVIDKFPISRPNLTFSTLTVSNMSPEDSSIYLCSAGRDRSYTFGSGTRLTVV.

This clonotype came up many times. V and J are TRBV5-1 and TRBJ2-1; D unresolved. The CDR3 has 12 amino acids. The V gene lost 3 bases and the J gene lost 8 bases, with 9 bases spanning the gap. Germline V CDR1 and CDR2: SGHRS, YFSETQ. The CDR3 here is CASSSPLDEQFF. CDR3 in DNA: TGCGCCAGCAGCTCCCCCTTGGATGAGCAGTTCTTC. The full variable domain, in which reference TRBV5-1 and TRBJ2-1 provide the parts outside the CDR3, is KAGVTQTPRYLIKTRGQQVTLSCSPISGHRSVSWYQQTPGQGLQFLFEYFSETQRNKGNFPGRFSGRQFSNSRSEMNVSTLELGDSALYLCASSSPLDEQFFGPGTRLTVL.

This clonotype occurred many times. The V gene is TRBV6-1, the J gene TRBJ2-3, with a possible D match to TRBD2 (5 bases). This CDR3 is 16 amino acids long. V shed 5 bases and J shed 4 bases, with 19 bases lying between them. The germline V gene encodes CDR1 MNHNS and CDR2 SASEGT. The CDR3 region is CASSNGIGVQSDTQYF. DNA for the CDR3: TGTGCCAGCAGTAATGGCATCGGGGTTCAATCAGATACGCAGTATTTT.

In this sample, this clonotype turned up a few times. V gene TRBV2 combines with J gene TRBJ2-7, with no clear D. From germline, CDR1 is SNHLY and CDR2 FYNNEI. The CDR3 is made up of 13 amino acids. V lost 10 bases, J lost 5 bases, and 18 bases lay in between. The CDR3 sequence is CATQGGGLNEQYF. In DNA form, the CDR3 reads TGTGCCACCCAAGGCGGCGGATTGAACGAGCAGTACTTC.

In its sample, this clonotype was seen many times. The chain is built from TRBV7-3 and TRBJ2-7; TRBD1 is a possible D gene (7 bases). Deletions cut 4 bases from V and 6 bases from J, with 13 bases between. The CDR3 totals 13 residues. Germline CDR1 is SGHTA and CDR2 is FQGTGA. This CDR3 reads CASSSYRGGEQYF. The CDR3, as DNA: TGTGCCAGCAGCTCCTACAGGGGAGGCGAGCAGTACTTC.

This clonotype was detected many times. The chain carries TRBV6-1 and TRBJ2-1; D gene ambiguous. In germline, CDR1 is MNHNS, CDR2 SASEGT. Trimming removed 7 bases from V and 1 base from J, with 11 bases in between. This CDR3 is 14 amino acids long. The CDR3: CASIPPWSYNEQFF. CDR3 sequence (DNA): TGTGCCAGCATACCCCCGTGGTCCTACAATGAGCAGTTCTTC.

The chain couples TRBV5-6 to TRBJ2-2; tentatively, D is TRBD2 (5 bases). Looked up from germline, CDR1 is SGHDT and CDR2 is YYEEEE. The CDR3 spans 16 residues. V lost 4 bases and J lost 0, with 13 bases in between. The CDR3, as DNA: TGTGCCAGCAGCCCCGGGGAGTTCCCGAACACCGGGGAGCTGTTTTTT. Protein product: CASSPGEFPNTGELFF.

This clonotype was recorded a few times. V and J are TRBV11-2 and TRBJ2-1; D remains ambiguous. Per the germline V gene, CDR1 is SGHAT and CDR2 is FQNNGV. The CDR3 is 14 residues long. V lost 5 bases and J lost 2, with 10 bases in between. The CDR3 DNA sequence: TGTGCCAGCAGCCGGGCGTTCACCTACAATGAGCAGTTCTTC. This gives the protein CASSRAFTYNEQFF.

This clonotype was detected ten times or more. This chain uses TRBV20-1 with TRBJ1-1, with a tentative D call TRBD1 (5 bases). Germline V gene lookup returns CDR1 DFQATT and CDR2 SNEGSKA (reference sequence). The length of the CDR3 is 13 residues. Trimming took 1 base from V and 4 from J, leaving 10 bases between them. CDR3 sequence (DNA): TGCAGTGCTAGAGCAGGGATTGGCACTGAAGCTTTCTTT. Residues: CSARAGIGTEAFF.

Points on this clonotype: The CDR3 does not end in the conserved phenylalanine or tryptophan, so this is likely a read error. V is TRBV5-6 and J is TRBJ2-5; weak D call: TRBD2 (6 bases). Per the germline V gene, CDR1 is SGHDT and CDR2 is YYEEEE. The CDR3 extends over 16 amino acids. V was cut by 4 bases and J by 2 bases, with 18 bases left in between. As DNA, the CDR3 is TGTGCCAGCAGCAGCCGTTGGAGGGAGTTGCAAGAGACCCAGTACCTC. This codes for CASSSRWRELQETQYL.

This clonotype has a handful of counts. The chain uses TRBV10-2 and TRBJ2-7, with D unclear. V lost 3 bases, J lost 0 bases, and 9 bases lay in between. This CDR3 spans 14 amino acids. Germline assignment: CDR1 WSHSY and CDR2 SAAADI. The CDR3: CASSDETGSYEQYF. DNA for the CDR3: TGCGCCAGCAGTGATGAGACGGGCTCCTACGAGCAGTACTTC.

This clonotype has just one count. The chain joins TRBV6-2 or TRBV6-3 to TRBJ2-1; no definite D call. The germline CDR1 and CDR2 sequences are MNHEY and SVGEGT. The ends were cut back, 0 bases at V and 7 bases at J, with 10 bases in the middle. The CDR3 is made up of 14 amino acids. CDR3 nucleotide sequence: TGTGCCAGCAGTTACTCGACGGGCCTGAATGAGCAGTTCTTC. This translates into CASSYSTGLNEQFF.

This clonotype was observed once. The CDR3 DNA reads TGTGCCAGCGCCGAGGGGCAGATAGAGACCCAGTACTTC. It specifies CASAEGQIETQYF. The V call is TRBV11-2, the J call TRBJ2-5; either TRBD1 or TRBD2 may supply D (5 bases each). V was cut by 8 bases and J by 4 bases, with 14 bases left in between. Germline V gives CDR1 SGHAT, CDR2 FQNNGV. The CDR3 runs to 13 residues.

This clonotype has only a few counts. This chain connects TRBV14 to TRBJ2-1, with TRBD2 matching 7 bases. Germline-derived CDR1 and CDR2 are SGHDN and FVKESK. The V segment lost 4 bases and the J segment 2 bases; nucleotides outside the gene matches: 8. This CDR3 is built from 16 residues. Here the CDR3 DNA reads TGTGCCAGCAGCCTCCCCGGGACTATAACCTACAATGAGCAGTTCTTC. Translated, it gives CASSLPGTITYNEQFF.

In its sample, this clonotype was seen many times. In DNA, the CDR3 is TGTGCCAGCAGCCATGTCGGGACAGCAAACTATGGCTACACCTTC. Its protein is CASSHVGTANYGYTF. This sequence joins TRBV7-2 and TRBJ1-2; 7 nucleotides agree with TRBD1. Germline CDR1 and CDR2: SGHTA and FQGNSA. J was trimmed by 2 bases and V by 5 bases; bases with no gene match: 8. This CDR3 region has 15 residues.

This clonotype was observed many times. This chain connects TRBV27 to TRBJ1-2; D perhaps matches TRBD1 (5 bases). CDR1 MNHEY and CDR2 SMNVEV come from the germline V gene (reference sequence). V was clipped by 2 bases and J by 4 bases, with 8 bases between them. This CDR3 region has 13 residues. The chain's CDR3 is CASSLQGFYGYTF. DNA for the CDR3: TGTGCCAGCAGTTTACAGGGTTTCTATGGCTACACCTTC.

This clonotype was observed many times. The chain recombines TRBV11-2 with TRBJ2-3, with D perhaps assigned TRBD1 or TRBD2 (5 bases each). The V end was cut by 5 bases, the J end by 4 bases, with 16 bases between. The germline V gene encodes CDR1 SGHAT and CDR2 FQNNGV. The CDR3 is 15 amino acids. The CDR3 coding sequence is TGTGCCAGCAGCACGGGACCGTTATGGGCAGATACGCAGTATTTT. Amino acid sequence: CASSTGPLWADTQYF.

The CDR3 DNA is TGTGCCAGCAGCTCCGGACAGGCGGGCACAGATACGCAGTATTTT. Residues: CASSSGQAGTDTQYF. The chain combines TRBV7-2 with TRBJ2-3; 7 bases match TRBD1. Looked up from germline, CDR1 is SGHTA and CDR2 is FQGNSA. The CDR3 contains 15 residues. V was clipped by 4 bases and J by 1 base; unmatched bases: 5.

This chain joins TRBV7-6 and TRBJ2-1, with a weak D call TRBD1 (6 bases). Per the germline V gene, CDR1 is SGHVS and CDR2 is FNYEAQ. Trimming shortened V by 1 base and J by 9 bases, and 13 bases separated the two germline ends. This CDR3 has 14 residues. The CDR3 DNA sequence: TGTGCCAGCAGCTTAGGGCAGGGGCCGGGTGAGCAGTTCTTC. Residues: CASSLGQGPGEQFF.

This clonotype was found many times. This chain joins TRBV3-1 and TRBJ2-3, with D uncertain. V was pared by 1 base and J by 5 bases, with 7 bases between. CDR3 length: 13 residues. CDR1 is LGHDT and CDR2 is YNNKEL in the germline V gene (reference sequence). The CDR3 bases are TGTGCCAGCAGCCAAGCAAGCCAAGATACGCAGTATTTT. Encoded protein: CASSQASQDTQYF.

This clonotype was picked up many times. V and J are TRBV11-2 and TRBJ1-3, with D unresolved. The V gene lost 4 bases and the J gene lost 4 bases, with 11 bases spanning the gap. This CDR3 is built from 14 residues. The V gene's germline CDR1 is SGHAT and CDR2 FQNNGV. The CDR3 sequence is CASSSEYGGNTIYF. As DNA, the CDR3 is TGTGCCAGCAGCTCAGAATACGGGGGAAACACCATATATTTT.

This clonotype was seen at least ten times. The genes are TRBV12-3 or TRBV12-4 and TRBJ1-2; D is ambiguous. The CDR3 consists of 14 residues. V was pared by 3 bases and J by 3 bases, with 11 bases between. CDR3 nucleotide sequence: TGTGCCAGCAGTTTTGGTCCGCAGGACTATGGCTACACCTTC. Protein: CASSFGPQDYGYTF.

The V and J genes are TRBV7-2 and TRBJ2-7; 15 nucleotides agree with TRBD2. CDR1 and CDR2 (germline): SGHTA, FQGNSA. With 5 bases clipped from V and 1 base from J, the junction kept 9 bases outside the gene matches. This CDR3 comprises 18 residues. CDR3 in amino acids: CASSQVGTSGRNSYEQYF. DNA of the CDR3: TGTGCCAGCAGCCAAGTCGGGACTAGCGGGAGGAATTCCTACGAGCAGTACTTC.

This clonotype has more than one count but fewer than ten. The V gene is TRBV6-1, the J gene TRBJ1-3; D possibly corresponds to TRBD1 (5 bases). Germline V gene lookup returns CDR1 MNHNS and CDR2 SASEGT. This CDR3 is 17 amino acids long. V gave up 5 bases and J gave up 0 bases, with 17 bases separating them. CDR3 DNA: TGTGCCAGCAGTAGAGCTATACAGGTCGCCTCTGGAAACACCATATATTTT. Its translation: CASSRAIQVASGNTIYF.

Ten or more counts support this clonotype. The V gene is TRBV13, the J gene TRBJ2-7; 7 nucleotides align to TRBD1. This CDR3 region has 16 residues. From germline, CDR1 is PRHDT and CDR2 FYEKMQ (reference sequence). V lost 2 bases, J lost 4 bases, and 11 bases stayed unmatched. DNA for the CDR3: TGTGCCAGCAGCTTACGGTTCAGGGACAGTAAGTACGAGCAGTACTTC. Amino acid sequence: CASSLRFRDSKYEQYF.

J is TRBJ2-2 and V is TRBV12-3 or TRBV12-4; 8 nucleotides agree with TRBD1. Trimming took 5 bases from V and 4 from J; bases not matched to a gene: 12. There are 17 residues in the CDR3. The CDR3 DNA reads TGTGCCAGCAGTCCCCAGGGGGCACCCACGGGCACCGGGGAGCTGTTTTTT. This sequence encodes CASSPQGAPTGTGELFF.

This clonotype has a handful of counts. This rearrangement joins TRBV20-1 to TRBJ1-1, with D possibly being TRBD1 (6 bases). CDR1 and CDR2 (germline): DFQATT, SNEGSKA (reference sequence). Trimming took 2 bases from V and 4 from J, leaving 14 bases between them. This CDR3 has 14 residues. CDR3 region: CSARKGGGTTEAFF. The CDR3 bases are TGCAGTGCTAGAAAGGGGGGGGGGACCACTGAAGCTTTCTTT.

This CDR3 reads CSARDRRGYRNEQFF. The CDR3 DNA reads TGCAGTGCTAGAGATCGACGGGGATATCGGAATGAGCAGTTCTTC. This chain links TRBV20-1 with TRBJ2-1, with D tentatively TRBD2 (5 bases). CDR1 and CDR2 from the germline V gene are DFQATT and SNEGSKA (reference sequence). This CDR3 comprises 15 residues. With 0 bases removed from V and 7 bases from J, the gap between germline ends came to 16 bases.